The 18 T cell receptor beta chains below all came from one sample that was sequenced in a study of Ad26.COV2.S vaccination and SARS-CoV-2 variants. As for treatment: approximately 18 received Ad26.COV2.S at low or high dose, single or two shots; a few received placebo; per-sample allocation not given. Sampling happened 63 days after the first vaccine or placebo injection. Repertoires were generated with immunoSEQ multiplex PCR, while TCRdb's copy carries only in-frame clones and drops some. The sample includes about 390,000 clones, approximately 86% of them seen just once. The starting material was peripheral blood, obtained in a trial of Ad26.COV2.S vaccine versus placebo. Source of these receptors: a person between 18 and 59 years old who received the Ad26.COV2.S COVID-19 vaccine or a placebo.

The chain recombines TRBV5-1 with TRBJ2-3, with D possibly TRBD1 on 5 matching bases. In germline, CDR1 is SGHRS, CDR2 YFSETQ. Trimming shortened V by 4 bases and J by 5 bases, and 17 bases separated the two germline ends. The CDR3 spans 15 residues. CDR3 bases: TGCGCCAGCAGCGGACCGGACACCGAAATAGATACGCAGTATTTT. Translated, it gives CASSGPDTEIDTQYF.

The V gene is TRBV6-5, the J gene TRBJ1-3; D unclear. V shed 6 bases and J shed 0 bases, with 6 bases lying between them. Germline V gene lookup returns CDR1 MNHEY and CDR2 SVGAGI. The CDR3 is 13 amino acids. CDR3 nucleotides: TGTGCCAGCAGACACCACTCTGGAAACACCATATATTTT. Translating gives CASRHHSGNTIYF.

The rearrangement uses TRBV18 and TRBJ2-1; perhaps TRBD2 as D (5 bases). Between the trimmed V and J ends, which lost 0 bases and 0 bases, there was a span of 9 bases. The CDR3 consists of 16 residues. From germline, CDR1 is KGHSH and CDR2 LQKENI. The CDR3 bases are TGTGCCAGCTCACCACCGTCCGGGGTCTCCTACAATGAGCAGTTCTTC. Translating gives CASSPPSGVSYNEQFF.

The V call is TRBV6-5, the J call TRBJ1-1; possible D gene TRBD1, 5 bases. CDR3 length equals 15 residues. Germline-derived CDR1 and CDR2 are MNHEY and SVGAGI. The ends were cut back, 0 bases at V and 1 base at J, with 9 bases in the middle. CDR3 in amino acids: CASSYSSRENTEAFF. In DNA, the CDR3 is TGTGCCAGCAGTTACTCGAGCAGGGAGAACACTGAAGCTTTCTTT.

The chain uses TRBV5-1 and TRBJ2-1; 8 bases line up with TRBD1. The CDR3 loop spans 15 amino acids. Germline V gives CDR1 SGHRS, CDR2 YFSETQ. V shed 3 bases, J shed 4 bases, and the junction held 6 bases outside the gene matches. The CDR3 nucleotides are TGCGCCAGCAGCTCCGGGACAGGCGTATACAATGAGCAGTTCTTC. Amino acids: CASSSGTGVYNEQFF.

Here the CDR3 reads CASSLSSGGADEQFF. CDR3 sequence (DNA): TGCGCCAGCAGCTTATCTAGCGGGGGGGCCGATGAGCAGTTCTTC. This sequence joins TRBV5-1 and TRBJ2-1, with TRBD2 matching over 12 bases. V lost 2 bases to trimming and J lost 8 bases; unmatched junction nucleotides: 5. Germline V gene lookup returns CDR1 SGHRS and CDR2 YFSETQ. The CDR3 has 15 amino acids.

The chain joins TRBV7-9 to TRBJ2-7, with a weak D call TRBD1 (6 bases). Trimming removed 5 bases from V and 7 bases from J, with 9 bases in between. Germline CDR1 SEHNR, CDR2 FQNEAQ (reference sequence). The CDR3 extends over 11 amino acids. The CDR3 region has the DNA TGTGCCAGCAGCGCCGACAGGGAGCAGTACTTC. Translating gives CASSADREQYF.

The chain recombines TRBV7-6 with TRBJ2-7; 8 bases are a match to TRBD1. CDR1 and CDR2 from the germline V gene are SGHVS and FNYEAQ. The trim removed 5 bases at V and 1 base at J, leaving 10 bases unmatched. The CDR3 has 16 residues. The CDR3 region has the DNA TGTGCCAGCAGCAACCGACAGGGGATTTTTTCCTACGAGCAGTACTTC. Protein sequence: CASSNRQGIFSYEQYF.

V usage is TRBV6-2 or TRBV6-3 and J usage is TRBJ1-1, with 10 nucleotides matching TRBD1. V was clipped by 0 bases and J by 9 bases; unmatched bases: 10. Germline V gene sequence: CDR1 MNHEY, CDR2 SVGEGT. The CDR3 has 16 residues. The CDR3 DNA follows: TGTGCCAGCAGTTACTCTTTGACAGGGGGCGATACAAAAGCTTTCTTT. It specifies CASSYSLTGGDTKAFF.

The chain recombines TRBV2 with TRBJ2-3, with 8 bases matching TRBD2. This CDR3 has 14 residues. J lost 1 base, V lost 11 bases, and 8 bases had no gene match. CDR1 and CDR2 (germline): SNHLY, FYNNEI. In DNA, the CDR3 is TGTGCCCGAAGAAGCGGGGGTGGCACAGATACGCAGTATTTT. This encodes CARRSGGGTDTQYF.

This chain joins TRBV21-1 and TRBJ2-1; TRBD2, the D gene given by the table, was not confirmed from the DNA. TRBV21-1 is termed a pseudogene. CDR3 length: 20 amino acids. CDR3 sequence (DNA): TGTGCCAGCAGCATATACACGGGACTAGGAACATCTGGCTCCTACAATGAGCAGTTCTTC. This gives the protein CASSIYTGLGTSGSYNEQFF.

The genes are TRBV28 and TRBJ2-2, with D unresolved. This CDR3 contains 15 residues. CDR1 is MDHEN and CDR2 is SYDVKM in the germline V gene. The V end lost 3 bases, the J end lost 6 bases, and 14 bases lay between the germline ends. CDR3 protein: CASSFGYGNAGELFF. CDR3 nucleotide sequence: TGTGCCAGCAGTTTTGGATATGGTAACGCCGGGGAGCTGTTTTTT.

As concerns this clone: Other nucleotide sequences from this sample produce the same CDR3. The V and J genes are TRBV6-6 and TRBJ1-1, with a weak D call TRBD1 (5 bases). V lost 2 bases and J 4 bases, leaving 8 bases between the germline ends. This CDR3 is built from 13 residues. Germline V gene sequence: CDR1 MNHNY, CDR2 SVGAGI (reference sequence). CDR3 nucleotides: TGTGCCAGCAGTTACAGGGACGTCACTGAAGCTTTCTTT. This encodes CASSYRDVTEAFF.

The chain carries TRBV6-5 and TRBJ1-2, with a possible D match to TRBD1 (5 bases). Germline V CDR1 and CDR2: MNHEY, SVGAGI. The germline V and J ends were trimmed by 6 bases and 2 bases, with 10 bases remaining between them. The CDR3 is 13 amino acids. The CDR3 DNA reads TGTGCCAGCAGCAACGGGGCGAACTATGGCTACACCTTC. This codes for CASSNGANYGYTF.

The chain employs TRBV7-2 and TRBJ1-4, with TRBD1 matching over 8 bases. The trim removed 4 bases at V and 4 bases at J, leaving 2 bases unmatched. This CDR3 is 14 amino acids long. Germline values: CDR1 SGHTA, CDR2 FQGNSA. The CDR3 is CASSSDRDNEKLFF. CDR3 nucleotides: TGTGCCAGCAGCTCGGACAGGGATAATGAAAAACTGTTTTTT. The full variable domain, with the rest looked up from reference TRBV7-2 and TRBJ1-4, is GAGVSQSPSNKVTEKGKDVELRCDPISGHTALYWYRQSLGQGLEFLIYFQGNSAPDKSGLPSDRFSAERTGGSVSTLTIQRTQQEDSAVYLCASSSDRDNEKLFFGSGTQLSVL.

The V gene is TRBV7-8, the J gene TRBJ2-2; possible D gene TRBD2, 5 bases. Germline loops: CDR1 SGHVS, CDR2 FQNEAQ. The CDR3 loop spans 13 amino acids. Deletions cut 1 base from V and 7 bases from J, with 7 bases between. The CDR3 loop is CASSLVRGGELFF. The CDR3 bases are TGTGCCAGCAGCTTAGTCCGGGGCGGGGAGCTGTTTTTT.

The chain joins TRBV12-5 to TRBJ2-7; 7 nucleotides align to TRBD1. The J segment lost 3 bases and the V segment lost 1 base, leaving 12 bases of the junction unmatched. This CDR3 has 17 amino acids. The V gene's germline CDR1 is LGHNT and CDR2 FRNRAP. The CDR3 DNA follows: TGTGCTAGTGGTTTGGCCCTACTAGGGGGCGGCATCTACGAGCAGTACTTC. This sequence encodes CASGLALLGGGIYEQYF.

The chain employs TRBV29-1 and TRBJ2-1; D possibly corresponds to TRBD2 (7 bases). V was shortened by 6 bases and J by 6 bases, with 18 bases between the two germline ends. Germline V gives CDR1 SQVTM, CDR2 ANQGSEA. CDR3 length: 14 residues. CDR3 bases: TGCAGCGTACAAACTGGGGGGGGCCCCAATGAGCAGTTCTTC. Residues: CSVQTGGGPNEQFF.